The sequence of this TCR beta chain was determined in a study of cytomegalovirus exposure and HLA in healthy donors. The CDR3 loop spans 17 amino acids. Trimming shortened V by 6 bases and J by 0 bases, and 20 bases separated the two germline ends. Study-wide points: TCR beta V- and J-gene trimming was later associated with a missense DCLRE1C variant. It has been reported that TCR beta sequences accurately predicted the HLA-A and HLA-B alleles of most subjects. Association with HLA alleles at 0.05 false discovery rate was found for about 17,000 TCR beta sequences in a later analysis.

About this clone: What it recognizes is unknown.

The PCR used 60 Vbeta and 13 Jbeta primers. The method was immunoSEQ multiplex PCR; TCRdb's version includes in-frame clones alone and lacks a portion of them. This sample carries 150,000 to 200,000 clones, with approximately 0.8% going to the ten biggest clones. This TCR was recovered from a woman in her late teens or twenties in good health and CMV-seropositive. V is TRBV23-1 and J is TRBJ1-2; D may be TRBD1 (5 bases). TRBV23-1 is recorded as an ORF, its role being uncertain. Specimen: PBMCs. This CDR3 reads CASSQRPRTQTNYGYTF. The CDR3 bases are TGCGCCAGCAGCCAAAGGCCCCGGACACAAACTAACTATGGCTACACCTTC.